The 12 T cell receptor beta chains presented below share a single source sample, sequenced in a study of T-cell reconstitution after alpha-beta-depleted transplantation in children (dated by TCRdb to about 2016). This sample's treatment or condition label indicates: allogeneic hematopoietic cell transplantation with graft depleted of TCRalphabeta T cells and CD19 B cells. The method was PCR. TCRdb names Illumina HiSeq 2500 as the instrument used. To normalize quantification of the TCRbeta repertoire, the TCR libraries were built with molecular barcoding that relied on unique molecular identifiers. TCRdb's own reprocessing of the public reads used fastp at Q25 and MiXCR and kept productive beta chains. Rows matching on CDR3 protein sequence are summarized as one entry with the most common DNA and genes. Counted in this sample were 250,000 to 400,000 distinct CDR3 sequences; over 20% of them appeared once. Together, the top ten hold 9.5% to 13% of the sample.

The source was PBMCs, mostly from graft donor cells, collected 180 days after TCRalphabeta/CD19-depleted stem cell transplant. These receptors came from a male patient between 10 and 17 years old who had a stem cell transplant for acute lymphoblastic leukemia, so the T cells may come from the graft donor.

The J gene is TRBJ2-5, the V gene TRBV6-2 or TRBV6-3; D possibly corresponds to TRBD2 (5 bases). Looked up from germline, CDR1 is MNHEY and CDR2 is SVGEGT. The CDR3 contains 16 residues. Trimming stripped 6 bases from V and 4 bases from J, with 21 bases between. The CDR3 is CASRGFRGSEGETQYF. The CDR3 nucleotides read TGTGCCAGCAGGGGATTTAGAGGGAGTGAGGGAGAGACCCAGTACTTC.

This clonotype was seen more than once but under ten times. The genes are TRBV7-2 and TRBJ1-1; D perhaps matches TRBD1 (6 bases). Germline V gene sequence: CDR1 SGHTA, CDR2 FQGNSA. This CDR3 has 13 amino acids. V lost 5 bases, J lost 4 bases, and 11 bases lay in between. CDR3 DNA sequence: TGTGCCAGCAGCCCTAGGGGGGGCACTGAAGCTTTCTTT. Amino acids: CASSPRGGTEAFF.

This clonotype has only a few counts. The chain uses TRBV9 and TRBJ2-7; TRBD1 aligns across 7 bases. V shed 4 bases and J 3 bases; nucleotides not matched to a gene: 13. The CDR3 loop spans 16 amino acids. The germline gives CDR1 SGDLS, CDR2 YYNGEE. CDR3 amino acids: CASSTRQGLIIYEQYF. The CDR3 DNA is TGTGCCAGCAGCACTCGACAGGGCCTTATAATCTACGAGCAGTACTTC.

This rearrangement joins TRBV18 to TRBJ2-7; TRBD1 matches 7 bases. This CDR3 is built from 15 residues. V lost 3 bases and J lost 1; bases outside the gene matches: 6. Germline CDR1 is KGHSH and CDR2 is LQKENI. The CDR3, as DNA: TGTGCCAGCTCACCCAACAGGGGTTCTTCCTACGAGCAGTACTTC. It yields the protein CASSPNRGSSYEQYF.

The rearrangement links TRBV14 to TRBJ1-3; D might be TRBD1 (5 bases). The CDR3 contains 16 residues. Trimming stripped 0 bases from V and 4 bases from J, with 13 bases between. Germline loops: CDR1 SGHDN, CDR2 FVKESK. The CDR3: CASSQDQGRPGNTIYF. The CDR3 DNA sequence: TGTGCCAGCAGCCAAGATCAGGGCCGACCGGGAAACACCATATATTTT.

This clonotype showed up many times. The chain uses TRBV2 and TRBJ2-4, with no clear D. Trimming took off 8 bases at V and 5 bases at J, with 10 bases between the two ends. Germline values: CDR1 SNHLY, CDR2 FYNNEI. The CDR3 is 12 amino acids. CDR3 amino acids: CASDKNQNIQYF. Here the CDR3 DNA reads TGTGCCAGCGATAAAAACCAAAACATTCAGTACTTC. Full variable domain (rest looked up from reference TRBV2 and TRBJ2-4): EPEVTQTPSHQVTQMGQEVILRCVPISNHLYFYWYRQILGQKVEFLVSFYNNEISEKSEIFDDQFSVERPDGSNFTLKIRSTKLEDSAMYFCASDKNQNIQYFGAGTRLSVL.

This clonotype was seen many times. The genes are TRBV7-2 and TRBJ2-3; 10 bases fit TRBD1. The length of the CDR3 is 15 residues. With V trimmed by 5 bases and J by 3 bases, 5 bases remained unmatched. In germline, CDR1 is SGHTA, CDR2 FQGNSA. The CDR3 sequence is CASSTPGQGTDTQYF. The DNA of the CDR3 is TGTGCCAGCAGCACCCCGGGACAGGGGACAGATACGCAGTATTTT.

This sequence joins TRBV7-8 and TRBJ2-3; D gene unclear. The V and J ends lost 4 bases and 0 bases respectively, with 11 bases between them. The CDR3 covers 15 residues. Per the germline V gene, CDR1 is SGHVS and CDR2 is FQNEAQ. CDR3 in amino acids: CASSYSLTSTDTQYF. The DNA for the CDR3 is TGTGCCAGCAGCTACAGCCTCACTAGCACAGATACGCAGTATTTT.

The V gene is TRBV15, the J gene TRBJ2-3, with 15 bases fitting TRBD2. The V gene's germline CDR1 is LNHNV and CDR2 YYDKDF (reference sequence). With V trimmed by 1 base and J by 3 bases, 2 bases remained unmatched. This CDR3 comprises 17 residues. The CDR3 nucleotides are TGTGCCACCAGCAGAGTCGGGACTAGCGGGAGGACAGATACGCAGTATTTT. It is translated as CATSRVGTSGRTDTQYF.

This clonotype was observed a few times. The V and J genes are TRBV20-1 and TRBJ2-7; 8 bases are shared with TRBD2. CDR1 and CDR2 from the germline V gene are DFQATT and SNEGSKA (reference sequence). The CDR3 has 14 amino acids. V shed 4 bases and J 1 base; nucleotides not matched to a gene: 6. The CDR3 loop reads CSAITSGSSYEQYF. For the CDR3, the DNA is TGCAGTGCTATTACTAGCGGTTCTTCCTACGAGCAGTACTTC.

The chain couples TRBV3-1 to TRBJ2-1; D is undetermined. This CDR3 has 12 amino acids. Trimming stripped 1 base from V and 7 bases from J, with 5 bases between. Germline V gives CDR1 LGHDT, CDR2 YNNKEL (reference sequence). The CDR3 loop reads CASSQVGNEQFF. The CDR3 bases are TGTGCCAGCAGCCAAGTAGGTAATGAGCAGTTCTTC.

This clonotype was observed many times. The chain combines TRBV29-1 with TRBJ1-1; D ambiguous. The CDR3 is 11 amino acids. V lost 1 base and J lost 7, with 7 bases in between. Germline V CDR1 and CDR2: SQVTM, ANQGSEA. CDR3 in amino acids: CSVEGRIEAFF. The CDR3, as DNA: TGCAGCGTTGAAGGACGGATTGAAGCTTTCTTT.